This T cell receptor beta chain is from a study of T cell responses to AZD1222 COVID-19 vaccine (dated by TCRdb to the early 2020s). For the wider study: TCR sequencing was performed for 233 trial participants, of whom about 210 were given two doses of AZD1222 and approximately 25 were given two doses of MenACWY control vaccine. Trial participants were enrolled into age subgroups of 18-55, 56-69 and 70-plus years, which contained roughly 140, 27 and 60 TCR-sequenced participants, respectively. Broad study findings and their caveats: After two AZD1222 doses, spike-specific TCR breadth and depth were significantly higher than at day 0 and than in MenACWY recipients. Because no samples from the day 14 peak response were available, repertoires could be characterized only after the peak T cell response. Reportedly, almost half of the unique spike-specific TCRs recognized epitopes lying outside the regions that are mutated in the B.1.351 and B.1.1.7 variants. Only a handful of AZD1222 recipients were SARS-CoV-2 seropositive at baseline, limiting conclusions about previously exposed vaccinees. The 56-69-year group was small, and its depth increase did not reach significance, likely because of low power. Participants were mostly white British, with more females than males. The authors suggested clonal diversity may have been underestimated. Vaccine-associated CD4 TCRs spanned the whole spike protein, with dominant responses in regions 160-218 and 743-854.

As for this clone: Its cognate antigen has yet to be identified. No base quality values were provided; no much bigger clone lies one nucleotide off.

The time point label of this sample denotes: about 28 days (+/-7) after the second vaccine dose. AZD1222 recipients with second doses at about 4 weeks or about 12 weeks were pooled, because spike-specific TCR depth and breadth did not differ between schedules. Vaccinee samples came from UK trials COV001 and COV002, including a single-blind randomized controlled phase 2/3 trial of AZD1222 (ChAdOx1 nCoV-19) in healthy adults. Trial participant PBMC samples were collected at day 0 and day 28 after the second dose for TCRbeta chain sequencing. The CDR3 regions of human TCRbeta chains were analyzed by immunosequencing. The authors processed their data as follows. Repertoire TCRs were checked for matches against a reference library of SARS-CoV-2-specific TCRs that had been generated using the MIRA antigen-specificity platform. Breadth was defined as the fraction of unique TCRs that were SARS-CoV-2-associated, and depth was defined as the fraction of total T cells that were SARS-CoV-2-associated. Each spike-specific TCR was assigned to its reactive spike region and to a CD4 or CD8 class using the MIRA data. Log10-transformed breadth and depth values were compared by one-way ANOVA with Sidak's multiple comparisons tests. TCRdb mirrors the immuneACCESS table, restricted to in-frame sequences. Some clones are absent from its copies; in checked studies, under half trace to an unresolved V gene, and the reason for the others is unknown. Clone size and V and J calls were adopted from that table, with D and trimming inferred from the DNA. Here the sample has 180,000 or so clones; about 91% occur a single time. The top ten hold roughly 1.4% of the sample.

Ends trimmed: V by 4 bases, J by 3 bases; bases unmatched to a gene: 11. From its cysteine to its phenylalanine, the CDR3 spans 18 amino acids. CDR3 DNA only is kept here, 54 bases in frame from base 1. CDR1 and CDR2, looked up from the germline V gene, are SGHRS and YFSETQ. This clonotype was sampled from an adult who received the AZD1222 COVID-19 vaccine. The specimen was peripheral blood, collected 28 days after the second AZD1222 dose. The V and J genes are TRBV5-1 and TRBJ2-5; TRBD2 fits 14 bases in the junction. CDR3 protein: CASSPTGTSGGLKETQYF. The DNA reads TGCGCCAGCAGCCCCACCGGGACTAGCGGGGGCCTCAAAGAGACCCAGTACTTC.